The entry that follows covers one T cell receptor beta chain sequence. Different DNA sequences within this sample yield the same CDR3. This sample was included in a study of blood T cell repertoires in COVID-19. Study overall: Acute and convalescent COVID-19 specimens originated in the United States, Italy and Spain.

Authors' processing steps: Reference gene primer amplification gave estimated nucleated cell counts. Profiling relied on immunoSEQ multiplex PCR, and the TCRdb table lists in-frame clones only, not all of them. For V, J and clone size, that table is used; D and trimming come from the DNA. The sample lists roughly 200,000 clones; about 85% were seen once. The CDR3 contains 12 residues. V shed 0 bases and J shed 5 bases, with 5 bases lying between them. Germline values: CDR1 SGHNT, CDR2 YYREEE (reference sequence). Sequencing was done on a sample of peripheral blood. This TCR was sampled from a woman aged 80 or older with acute or convalescent COVID-19. The rearrangement uses TRBV5-4 and TRBJ1-2; no definite D call. The CDR3 DNA sequence: TGTGCCAGCAGCTTGGACAGATATGGCTACACCTTC. The encoded protein is CASSLDRYGYTF.